This TCR beta chain was retrieved from a study of T cells after somatic rescue of genetic block. Repertoires were generated with immunoSEQ multiplex PCR, while TCRdb's copy carries only in-frame clones and drops some. The repertoire holds 100,000 to 120,000 clones, with 75% to 95% as singletons. In germline, CDR1 is GTSNPN, CDR2 SVGIG (reference sequence). This CDR3 has 15 amino acids. The germline V and J ends were trimmed by 2 bases and 5 bases, with 18 bases remaining between them. Specimen: peripheral blood mononuclear cells (PBMCs). This receptor was obtained from a woman under 30. The V call is TRBV30, the J call TRBJ1-2, with a weak D call TRBD1 (6 bases). Here the CDR3 reads CAWSSSLGGFYGYTF. The CDR3 nucleotides read TGTGCCTGGAGTAGCAGCCTAGGGGGTTTTTATGGCTACACCTTC.